The rows below give T cell receptor beta chains drawn from one sample of a study of cytotoxic CD8 clonotypes in ibrutinib-treated CLL. Measured with immunoSEQ multiplex PCR; TCRdb has only the in-frame clones, and not every one. The sample has about 150,000 clones; around 76% are singletons. The source material was PBMCs, sampled after 24 months of ibrutinib treatment. All receptors come from a human donor with chronic lymphocytic leukemia. Each CDR3 is given with its conserved first and last residue. D genes are given only for firm matches. Clone size is given for some rows only: seen once, a few or many times, or a class if the clone is expanded.

CDR3aa: CASSYGGLGYEQYF; CDR3nt: TGTGCCAGCAGTTACGGGGGTTTGGGTTACGAGCAGTACTTC; abundance: NA; j_gene: TRBJ2-7; d_gene: NA; v_gene: TRBV6-5
CDR3aa: CASSEWRQGSYGYTF; CDR3nt: TGTGCCAGCAGTGAATGGCGACAGGGGAGCTATGGCTACACCTTC; abundance: once; j_gene: TRBJ1-2; d_gene: TRBD1; v_gene: TRBV6-1
CDR3aa: CASRGDTSWRATNEKLFF; CDR3nt: TGTGCCAGCAGGGGGGACACTTCCTGGAGGGCAACTAATGAAAAACTGTTTTTT; abundance: NA; j_gene: TRBJ1-4; d_gene: NA; v_gene: TRBV2
CDR3aa: CASSFGLAAYNEQFF; CDR3nt: TGTGCCAGCAGTTTTGGGCTAGCGGCATACAATGAGCAGTTCTTC; abundance: NA; j_gene: TRBJ2-1; d_gene: TRBD2; v_gene: TRBV27
CDR3aa: CASSNLAGGPTGELFF; CDR3nt: TGCGCCAGCAGCAACCTGGCAGGGGGCCCCACCGGGGAGCTGTTTTTT; abundance: NA; j_gene: TRBJ2-2; d_gene: TRBD1; v_gene: TRBV4-1
CDR3aa: CATSRDRAGGPDTQYF; CDR3nt: TGTGCCACCAGCAGAGATCGAGCGGGAGGTCCAGATACGCAGTATTTT; abundance: NA; j_gene: TRBJ2-3; d_gene: TRBD2; v_gene: TRBV15
CDR3aa: CASRPGQRGSPLHF; CDR3nt: TGTGCCAGCAGACCGGGACAACGGGGTTCACCCCTCCACTTT; abundance: NA; j_gene: TRBJ1-6; d_gene: NA; v_gene: TRBV6-5
CDR3aa: CASRPTGASGNTIYF; CDR3nt: TGTGCCAGCAGACCCACAGGGGCCTCTGGAAACACCATATATTTT; abundance: NA; j_gene: TRBJ1-3; d_gene: TRBD1; v_gene: TRBV13
CDR3aa: CASSRLAGADTGELFF; CDR3nt: TGTGCCAGCAGCCGACTAGCGGGGGCCGACACCGGGGAGCTGTTTTTT; abundance: NA; j_gene: TRBJ2-2; d_gene: TRBD2; v_gene: TRBV7-3
CDR3aa: CASSQGSVAGQYF; CDR3nt: TGTGCCAGCAGCCAAGGGTCCGTCGCCGGGCAGTACTTC; abundance: few; j_gene: TRBJ2-7; d_gene: NA; v_gene: TRBV14
CDR3aa: CASSKVRTIYGYTF; CDR3nt: TGTGCCAGCAGCAAAGTCCGGACGATCTATGGCTACACCTTC; abundance: once; j_gene: TRBJ1-2; d_gene: NA; v_gene: TRBV21-1
CDR3aa: CASSRTDSSNSPLHF; CDR3nt: TGTGCCAGCTCACGGACGGACAGTAGTAATTCACCCCTCCACTTT; abundance: medium-sized; j_gene: TRBJ1-6; d_gene: NA; v_gene: TRBV18
CDR3aa: CASSHPQGSEQYF; CDR3nt: TGTGCCAGCAGCCATCCCCAGGGAAGCGAGCAGTACTTC; abundance: NA; j_gene: TRBJ2-7; d_gene: NA; v_gene: TRBV5-8
CDR3aa: CASSWASGGLQETQYF; CDR3nt: TGCGCCAGCAGCTGGGCTAGCGGGGGCCTCCAAGAGACCCAGTACTTC; abundance: NA; j_gene: TRBJ2-5; d_gene: TRBD2; v_gene: TRBV5-1
CDR3aa: CASSPDSYEQYF; CDR3nt: TGTGCCAGCAGCCCCGACAGCTACGAGCAGTACTTC; abundance: NA; j_gene: TRBJ2-7; d_gene: NA; v_gene: TRBV21-1
CDR3aa: CASSLVGGELGEQYF; CDR3nt: TGTGCCAGCAGCTTGGTGGGTGGAGAGCTCGGGGAGCAGTACTTC; abundance: NA; j_gene: TRBJ2-7; d_gene: NA; v_gene: TRBV5-6
CDR3aa: CAISGPPYEQYF; CDR3nt: TGTGCCATCAGTGGGCCCCCCTACGAGCAGTACTTC; abundance: NA; j_gene: TRBJ2-7; d_gene: NA; v_gene: TRBV10-3
CDR3aa: CASSPPSGAGYNEQFF; CDR3nt: TGTGCCAGCAGCCCCCCTAGCGGGGCGGGGTACAATGAGCAGTTCTTC; abundance: NA; j_gene: TRBJ2-1; d_gene: TRBD2; v_gene: TRBV11-2
CDR3aa: CASSPRPRSSYNEQFF; CDR3nt: TGTGCCAGCTCACCGCGGCCGAGGAGCTCCTACAATGAGCAGTTCTTC; abundance: NA; j_gene: TRBJ2-1; d_gene: NA; v_gene: TRBV18
CDR3aa: CASRPGAQGSPLHF; CDR3nt: TGTGCCAGCAGGCCGGGGGCCCAAGGGTCACCCCTCCACTTT; abundance: once; j_gene: TRBJ1-6; d_gene: NA; v_gene: TRBV6-5
CDR3aa: CASSEGSAGGYEQYF; CDR3nt: TGTGCCAGCAGTGAAGGGTCGGCCGGGGGGTACGAGCAGTACTTC; abundance: many; j_gene: TRBJ2-7; d_gene: TRBD2; v_gene: TRBV6-1
CDR3aa: CASSQDDIPYTEAFF; CDR3nt: TGCGCCAGCAGCCAAGACGACATCCCTTACACTGAAGCTTTCTTT; abundance: many; j_gene: TRBJ1-1; d_gene: NA; v_gene: TRBV4-1
CDR3aa: CALGRAGSSYEQYF; CDR3nt: TGTGCCCTCGGGAGGGCGGGGAGCTCCTACGAGCAGTACTTC; abundance: many; j_gene: TRBJ2-7; d_gene: TRBD2; v_gene: TRBV7-9
CDR3aa: CASSFDGPLDTQYF; CDR3nt: TGTGCCAGCAGCTTCGACGGACCTCTCGATACGCAGTATTTT; abundance: NA; j_gene: TRBJ2-3; d_gene: NA; v_gene: TRBV7-2
CDR3aa: CASSPNRGPGQPQHF; CDR3nt: TGTGCCAGTAGTCCCAACAGGGGGCCGGGACAGCCCCAGCATTTT; abundance: NA; j_gene: TRBJ1-5; d_gene: TRBD1; v_gene: TRBV19
CDR3aa: CASSLGPIGGEQFF; CDR3nt: TGCGCCAGCAGCTTAGGTCCCATCGGCGGGGAGCAGTTCTTC; abundance: NA; j_gene: TRBJ2-1; d_gene: NA; v_gene: TRBV5-1
CDR3aa: CASHPTAPGYEQYF; CDR3nt: TGTGCCAGCCATCCGACAGCACCGGGCTACGAGCAGTACTTC; abundance: NA; j_gene: TRBJ2-7; d_gene: NA; v_gene: TRBV2
CDR3aa: CASSDPRNTGELFF; CDR3nt: TGTGCCAGCAGTGACCCCCGGAACACCGGGGAGCTGTTTTTT; abundance: NA; j_gene: TRBJ2-2; d_gene: NA; v_gene: TRBV25-1
CDR3aa: CASSRGQGWDEQYF; CDR3nt: TGTGCCAGCAGTCGGGGACAGGGTTGGGACGAGCAGTACTTC; abundance: NA; j_gene: TRBJ2-7; d_gene: TRBD1; v_gene: TRBV6-5
CDR3aa: CAWNVGGADTQYF; CDR3nt: TGTGCCTGGAACGTAGGGGGCGCCGATACGCAGTATTTT; abundance: many; j_gene: TRBJ2-3; d_gene: TRBD1; v_gene: TRBV30
CDR3aa: CASRYRGVAEQFF; CDR3nt: TGTGCCTCCCGATATCGGGGGGTTGCTGAGCAGTTCTTC; abundance: once; j_gene: TRBJ2-1; d_gene: TRBD2; v_gene: TRBV27
CDR3aa: CAWSVRSGWFGEQYF; CDR3nt: TGTGCCTGGAGTGTACGGTCCGGTTGGTTTGGGGAGCAGTACTTC; abundance: NA; j_gene: TRBJ2-7; d_gene: NA; v_gene: TRBV30
CDR3aa: CASSLVLGSEQFF; CDR3nt: TGCGCCAGCAGCTTGGTTTTGGGTAGTGAGCAGTTCTTC; abundance: NA; j_gene: TRBJ2-1; d_gene: NA; v_gene: TRBV5-1
CDR3aa: CASSRPGDMYNEQFF; CDR3nt: TGTGCCAGCAGCCGCCCGGGGGACATGTACAATGAGCAGTTCTTC; abundance: NA; j_gene: TRBJ2-1; d_gene: NA; v_gene: TRBV7-2
CDR3aa: CASSVDPPGTSVHGEQFF; CDR3nt: TGTGCCAGCAGCGTAGACCCACCCGGGACTAGCGTGCACGGTGAGCAGTTCTTC; abundance: NA; j_gene: TRBJ2-1; d_gene: TRBD2; v_gene: TRBV9